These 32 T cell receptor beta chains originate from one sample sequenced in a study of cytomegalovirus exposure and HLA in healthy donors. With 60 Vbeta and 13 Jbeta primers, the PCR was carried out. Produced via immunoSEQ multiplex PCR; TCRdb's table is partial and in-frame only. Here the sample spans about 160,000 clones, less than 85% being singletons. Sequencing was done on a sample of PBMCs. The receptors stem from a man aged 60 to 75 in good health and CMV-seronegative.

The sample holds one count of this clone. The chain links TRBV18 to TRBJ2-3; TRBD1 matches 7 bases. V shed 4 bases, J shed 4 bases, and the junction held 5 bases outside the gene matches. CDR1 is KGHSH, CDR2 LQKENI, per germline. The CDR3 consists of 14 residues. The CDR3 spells CASSLRQGPDTQYF. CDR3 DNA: TGTGCCAGCTCACTCAGACAGGGCCCAGATACGCAGTATTTT.

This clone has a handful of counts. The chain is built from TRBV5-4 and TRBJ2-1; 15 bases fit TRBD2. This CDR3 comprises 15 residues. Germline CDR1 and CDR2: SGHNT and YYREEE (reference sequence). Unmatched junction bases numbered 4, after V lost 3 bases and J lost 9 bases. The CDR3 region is CASSSGTSGRSEQFF. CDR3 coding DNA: TGTGCCAGCAGCTCTGGGACTAGCGGGAGGAGTGAGCAGTTCTTC.

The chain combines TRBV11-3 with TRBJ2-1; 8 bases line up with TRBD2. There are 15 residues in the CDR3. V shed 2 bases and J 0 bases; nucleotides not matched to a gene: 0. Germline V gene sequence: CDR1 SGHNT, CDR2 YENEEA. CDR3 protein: CASSLRGGSYNEQFF. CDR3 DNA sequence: TGTGCCAGCAGCTTACGGGGGGGCTCCTACAATGAGCAGTTCTTC.

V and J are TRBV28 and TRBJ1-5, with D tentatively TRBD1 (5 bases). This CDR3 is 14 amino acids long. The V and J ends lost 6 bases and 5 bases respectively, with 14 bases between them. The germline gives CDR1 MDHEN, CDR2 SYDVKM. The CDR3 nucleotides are TGTGCCAGCAGGTCCGCGAGACAGTATCAGCCCCAGCATTTT. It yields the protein CASRSARQYQPQHF.

CDR3 bases: TGTGCCAGTAGTAGAACACAGGGGGTCGAAAACACCTTC. Residues: CASSRTQGVENTF. This chain joins TRBV19 and TRBJ1-2, with TRBD1 matching 8 bases. V trimming: 4 bases; J trimming: 12 bases; junction bases outside the gene matches: 10. The CDR3 runs to 13 residues. Per germline, CDR1 LNHDA and CDR2 SQIVND (reference sequence).

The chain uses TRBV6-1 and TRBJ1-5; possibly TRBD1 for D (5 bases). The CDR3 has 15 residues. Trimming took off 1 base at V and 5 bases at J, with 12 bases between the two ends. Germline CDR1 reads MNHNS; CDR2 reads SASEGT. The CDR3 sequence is CASSEVKGLDQPQHF. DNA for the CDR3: TGTGCCAGCAGTGAAGTCAAGGGGCTCGATCAGCCCCAGCATTTT.

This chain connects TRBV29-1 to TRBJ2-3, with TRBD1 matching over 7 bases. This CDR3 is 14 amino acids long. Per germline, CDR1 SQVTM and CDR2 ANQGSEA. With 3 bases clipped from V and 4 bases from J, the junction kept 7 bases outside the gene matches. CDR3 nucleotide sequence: TGCAGCGTTGATGGAACAGGGGTTGCAGATACGCAGTATTTT. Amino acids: CSVDGTGVADTQYF.

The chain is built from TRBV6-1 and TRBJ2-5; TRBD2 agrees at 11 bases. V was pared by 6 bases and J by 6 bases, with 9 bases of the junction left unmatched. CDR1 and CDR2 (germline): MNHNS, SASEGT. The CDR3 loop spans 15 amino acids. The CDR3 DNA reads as TGTGCCAGCAGGATGGGCCTAGCGGGAGGAAAGACCCAGTACTTC. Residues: CASRMGLAGGKTQYF.

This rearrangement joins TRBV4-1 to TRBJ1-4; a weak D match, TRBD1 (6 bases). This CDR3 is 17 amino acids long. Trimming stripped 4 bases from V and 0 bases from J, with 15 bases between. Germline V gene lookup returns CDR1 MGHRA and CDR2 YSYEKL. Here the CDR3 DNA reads TGCGCCAGCAGCCCCCCGGGGGGCCCTGCAACTAATGAAAAACTGTTTTTT. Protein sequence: CASSPPGGPATNEKLFF.

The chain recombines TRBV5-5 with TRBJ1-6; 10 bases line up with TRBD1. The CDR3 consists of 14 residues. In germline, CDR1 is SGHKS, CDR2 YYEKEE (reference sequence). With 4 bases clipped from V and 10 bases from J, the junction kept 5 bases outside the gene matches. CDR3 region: CASSRGTGESPLHF. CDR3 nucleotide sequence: TGTGCCAGCAGCCGAGGGACAGGGGAATCACCCCTCCACTTT.

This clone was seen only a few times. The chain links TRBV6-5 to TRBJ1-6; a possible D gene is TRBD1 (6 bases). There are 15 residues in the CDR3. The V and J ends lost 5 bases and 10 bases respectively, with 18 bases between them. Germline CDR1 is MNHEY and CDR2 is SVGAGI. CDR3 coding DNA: TGTGCCAGCAGTAGAACAGGGTCCGAGTACTCACCCCTCCACTTT. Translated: CASSRTGSEYSPLHF.

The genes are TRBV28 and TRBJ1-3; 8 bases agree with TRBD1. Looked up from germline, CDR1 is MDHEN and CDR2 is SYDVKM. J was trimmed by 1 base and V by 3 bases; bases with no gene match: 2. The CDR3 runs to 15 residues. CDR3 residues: CASSFTGGSGNTIYF. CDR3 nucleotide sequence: TGTGCCAGCAGTTTTACAGGGGGTTCTGGAAACACCATATATTTT.

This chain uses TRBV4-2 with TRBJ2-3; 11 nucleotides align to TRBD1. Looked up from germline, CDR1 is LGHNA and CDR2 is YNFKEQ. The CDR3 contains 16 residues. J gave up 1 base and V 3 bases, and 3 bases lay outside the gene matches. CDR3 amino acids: CASSQGQGGRTDTQYF. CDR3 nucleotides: TGTGCCAGCAGCCAGGGACAGGGGGGCCGCACAGATACGCAGTATTTT.

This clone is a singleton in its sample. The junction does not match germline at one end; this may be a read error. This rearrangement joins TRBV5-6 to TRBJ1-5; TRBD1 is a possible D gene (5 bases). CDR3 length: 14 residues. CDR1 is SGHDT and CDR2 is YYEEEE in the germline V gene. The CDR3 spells CVSSSGFSNQPQHF. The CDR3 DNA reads TGTGTCAGCAGCTCAGGGTTTAGCAATCAGCCCCAGCATTTT.

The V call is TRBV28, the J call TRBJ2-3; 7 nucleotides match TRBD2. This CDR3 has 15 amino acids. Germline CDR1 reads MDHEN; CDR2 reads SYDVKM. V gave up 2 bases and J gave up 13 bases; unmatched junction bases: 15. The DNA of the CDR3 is TGTGCCAGCAGTTTAAGTCTTGGGGGGGGGAAAAAGGAGTATTTT. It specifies CASSLSLGGGKKEYF.

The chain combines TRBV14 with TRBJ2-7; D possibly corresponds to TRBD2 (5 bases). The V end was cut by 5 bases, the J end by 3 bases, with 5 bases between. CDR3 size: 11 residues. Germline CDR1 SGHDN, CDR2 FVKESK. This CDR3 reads CASSDYYEQYF. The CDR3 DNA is TGTGCCAGCAGCGACTACTACGAGCAGTACTTC.

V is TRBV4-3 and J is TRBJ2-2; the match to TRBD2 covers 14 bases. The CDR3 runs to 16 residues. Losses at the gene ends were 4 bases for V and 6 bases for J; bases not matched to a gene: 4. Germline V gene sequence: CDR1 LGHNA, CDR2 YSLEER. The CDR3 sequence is CASSRLAGGLAGELFF. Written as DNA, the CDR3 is TGCGCCAGCAGCCGACTAGCGGGAGGGTTAGCCGGGGAGCTGTTTTTT.

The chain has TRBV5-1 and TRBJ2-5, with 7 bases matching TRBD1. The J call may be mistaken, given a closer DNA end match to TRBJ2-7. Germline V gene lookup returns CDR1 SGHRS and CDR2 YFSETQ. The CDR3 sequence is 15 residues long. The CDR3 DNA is TGCGCCAGCAGCCTCGACAGGGATAGGTCCTACGAGCAGTACTTC. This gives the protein CASSLDRDRSYEQYF.

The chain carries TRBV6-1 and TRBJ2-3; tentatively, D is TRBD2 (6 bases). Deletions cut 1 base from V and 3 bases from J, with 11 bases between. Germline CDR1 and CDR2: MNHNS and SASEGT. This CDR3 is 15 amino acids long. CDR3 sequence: CASSEEVGGTDTQYF. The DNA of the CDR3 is TGTGCCAGCAGTGAAGAGGTTGGGGGGACAGATACGCAGTATTTT.

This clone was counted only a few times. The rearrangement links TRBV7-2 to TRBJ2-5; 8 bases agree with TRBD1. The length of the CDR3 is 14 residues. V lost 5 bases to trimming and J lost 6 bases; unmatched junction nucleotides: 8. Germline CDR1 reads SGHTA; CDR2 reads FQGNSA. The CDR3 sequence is CASSQSGGAQTQYF. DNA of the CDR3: TGTGCCAGCAGCCAGTCAGGGGGCGCTCAGACCCAGTACTTC.

CDR3 residues: CSGQQGNTEAFF. The CDR3 DNA reads as TGCAGCGGCCAACAGGGGAACACTGAAGCTTTCTTT. This chain uses TRBV29-1 with TRBJ1-1; the D gene is possibly TRBD1 (6 bases). Trimming left V 7 bases short and J 1 base short, with 10 bases between. The CDR3 contains 12 residues. Per the germline V gene, CDR1 is SQVTM and CDR2 is ANQGSEA.

The CDR3 here is CASSLVQAPYEQYF. CDR3 in DNA: TGCGCCAGCAGCTTGGTTCAGGCGCCCTACGAGCAGTACTTC. This chain connects TRBV5-1 to TRBJ2-7; D is unclear. This CDR3 comprises 14 residues. Looked up from germline, CDR1 is SGHRS and CDR2 is YFSETQ. Deletions cut 0 bases from V and 2 bases from J, with 9 bases between.

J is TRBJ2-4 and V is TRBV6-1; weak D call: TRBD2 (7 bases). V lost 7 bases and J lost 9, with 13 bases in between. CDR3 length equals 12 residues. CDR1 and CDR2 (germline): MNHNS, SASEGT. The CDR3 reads CASNLGGGIQYF. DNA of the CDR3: TGTGCCAGCAACCTAGGGGGGGGCATTCAGTACTTC.

CDR3: CATRGTVVSNQPQHF. The DNA of the CDR3 is TGTGCCACCCGGGGGACAGTTGTTAGCAATCAGCCCCAGCATTTT. The J gene is TRBJ1-5, the V gene TRBV27; 7 bases are a match to TRBD1. Trimming removed 10 bases from V and 0 bases from J; junction bases left unmatched: 9. The length of the CDR3 is 15 residues. Germline V gives CDR1 MNHEY, CDR2 SMNVEV (reference sequence).

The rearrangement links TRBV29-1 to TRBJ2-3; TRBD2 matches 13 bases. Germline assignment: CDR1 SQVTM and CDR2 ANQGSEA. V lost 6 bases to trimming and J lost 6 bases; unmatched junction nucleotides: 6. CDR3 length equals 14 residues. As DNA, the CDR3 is TGCAGCGTCGATGGACTAGCGGGGGTGGATACGCAGTATTTT. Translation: CSVDGLAGVDTQYF.

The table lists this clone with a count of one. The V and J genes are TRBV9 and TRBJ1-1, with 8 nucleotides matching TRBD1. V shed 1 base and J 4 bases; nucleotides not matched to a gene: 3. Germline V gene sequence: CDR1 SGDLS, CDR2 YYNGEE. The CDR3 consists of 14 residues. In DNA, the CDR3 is TGTGCCAGCAGCGTACAGGGGGCGCCCACTGAAGCTTTCTTT. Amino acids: CASSVQGAPTEAFF.

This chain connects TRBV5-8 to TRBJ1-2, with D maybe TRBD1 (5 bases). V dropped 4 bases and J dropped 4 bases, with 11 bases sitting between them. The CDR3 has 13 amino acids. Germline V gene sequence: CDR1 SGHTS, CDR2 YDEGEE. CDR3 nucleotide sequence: TGTGCCAGCAGCCCGGGACTAGGCTATGGCTACACCTTC. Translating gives CASSPGLGYGYTF.

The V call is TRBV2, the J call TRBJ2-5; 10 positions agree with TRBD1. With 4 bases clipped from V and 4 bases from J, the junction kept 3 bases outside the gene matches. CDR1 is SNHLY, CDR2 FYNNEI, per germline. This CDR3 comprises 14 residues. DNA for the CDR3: TGTGCCAGCAGTGCAGGACAGGGGGGAGAGACCCAGTACTTC. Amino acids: CASSAGQGGETQYF.

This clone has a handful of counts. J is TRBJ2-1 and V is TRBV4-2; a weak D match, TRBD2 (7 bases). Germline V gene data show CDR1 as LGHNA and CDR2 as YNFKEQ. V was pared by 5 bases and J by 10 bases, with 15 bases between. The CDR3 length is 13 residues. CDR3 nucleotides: TGTGCCAGCAGCGGGGGGGCGATTCGGGAGCAGTTCTTC. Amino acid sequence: CASSGGAIREQFF.

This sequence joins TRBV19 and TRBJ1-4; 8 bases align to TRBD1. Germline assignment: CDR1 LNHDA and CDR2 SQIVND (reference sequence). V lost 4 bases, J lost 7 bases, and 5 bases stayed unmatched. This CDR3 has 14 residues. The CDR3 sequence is CASSKGQVGEKLFF. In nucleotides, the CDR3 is TGTGCCAGTAGTAAGGGACAGGTTGGTGAAAAACTGTTTTTT.

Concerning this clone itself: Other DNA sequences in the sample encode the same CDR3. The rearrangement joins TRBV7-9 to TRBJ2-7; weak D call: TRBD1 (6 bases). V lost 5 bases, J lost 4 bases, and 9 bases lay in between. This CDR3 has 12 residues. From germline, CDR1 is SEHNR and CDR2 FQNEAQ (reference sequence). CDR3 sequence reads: CASSEQGYEQYF. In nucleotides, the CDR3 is TGTGCCAGCAGCGAACAGGGTTACGAGCAGTACTTC.

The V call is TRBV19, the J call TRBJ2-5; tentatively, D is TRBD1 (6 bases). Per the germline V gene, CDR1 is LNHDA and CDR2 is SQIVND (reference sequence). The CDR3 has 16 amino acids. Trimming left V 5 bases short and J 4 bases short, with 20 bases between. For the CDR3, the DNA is TGTGCCAGTAGTCCTGGACAGTCGGGGAGTGGAGAGACCCAGTACTTC. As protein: CASSPGQSGSGETQYF.